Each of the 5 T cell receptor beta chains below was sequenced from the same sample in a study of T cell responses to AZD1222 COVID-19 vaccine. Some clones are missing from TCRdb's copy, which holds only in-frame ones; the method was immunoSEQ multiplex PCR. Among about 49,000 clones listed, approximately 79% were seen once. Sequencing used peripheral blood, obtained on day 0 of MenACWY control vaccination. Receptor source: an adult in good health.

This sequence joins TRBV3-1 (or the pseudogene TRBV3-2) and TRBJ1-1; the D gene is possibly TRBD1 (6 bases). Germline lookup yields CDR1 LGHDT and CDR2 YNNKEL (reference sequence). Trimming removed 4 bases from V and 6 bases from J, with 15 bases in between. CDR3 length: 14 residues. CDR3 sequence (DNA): TGTGCCAGCAGCCTTGGCAAGGGGGGGCCTGAAGCTTTCTTT. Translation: CASSLGKGGPEAFF.

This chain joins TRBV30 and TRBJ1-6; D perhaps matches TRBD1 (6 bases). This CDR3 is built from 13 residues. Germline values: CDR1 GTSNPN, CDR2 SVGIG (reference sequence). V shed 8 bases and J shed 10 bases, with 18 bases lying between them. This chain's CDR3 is CARSRDINSPLHF. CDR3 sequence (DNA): TGTGCCAGAAGCCGGGACATTAACTCACCCCTCCACTTT.

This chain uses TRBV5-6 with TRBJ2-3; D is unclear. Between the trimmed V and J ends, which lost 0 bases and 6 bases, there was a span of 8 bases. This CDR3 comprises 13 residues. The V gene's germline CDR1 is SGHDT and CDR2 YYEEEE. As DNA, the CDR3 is TGTGCCAGCAGCTTGGGGGGTTCTGATACGCAGTATTTT. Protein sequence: CASSLGGSDTQYF.

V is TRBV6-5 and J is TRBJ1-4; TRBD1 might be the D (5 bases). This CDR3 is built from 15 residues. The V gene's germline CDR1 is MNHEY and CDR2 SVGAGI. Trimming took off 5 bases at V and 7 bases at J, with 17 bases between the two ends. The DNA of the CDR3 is TGTGCCAGCAGTCTTGGGGCCCGAAGGGGTGAAAAACTGTTTTTT. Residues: CASSLGARRGEKLFF.

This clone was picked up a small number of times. The CDR3 DNA reads TGTGCCAGCAGTTCCCAAATCCGAGGTCAGCCCCAGCATTTT. It is translated as CASSSQIRGQPQHF. The rearrangement uses TRBV28 and TRBJ1-5; no reliable D call. Germline-derived CDR1 and CDR2 are MDHEN and SYDVKM. V was cut by 4 bases and J by 6 bases, with 13 bases left in between. The CDR3 length is 14 residues.